This T cell receptor (beta chain) was identified during a study of cytomegalovirus exposure and HLA in healthy donors. Points from the study as a whole: Later analysis indicated greater clonal expansion among HLA-associated TCR beta chains than among equally common other chains. Analysis was carried out at a later point, and it linked a missense DCLRE1C variant to TCR beta V- and J-gene trimming.

Among the donors, all were healthy bone marrow donors. About this clone itself: Its antigen is unknown.

The PCR ran on 60 Vbeta and 13 Jbeta primers. Measured with immunoSEQ multiplex PCR; TCRdb has only the in-frame clones, and not every one. The sample lists around 170,000 clones; more than 65% were seen once. CDR3 size: 16 residues. The germline V gene has CDR1 MNHNY and CDR2 SVGAGI (reference sequence). V was shortened by 2 bases and J by 1 base, with 13 bases between the two germline ends. The receptor was derived from a man aged 50-60 years in good health and CMV-seronegative. The chain is built from TRBV6-6 and TRBJ2-3; TRBD2 is a possible D gene (6 bases). Sequencing input: PBMCs. CDR3 DNA sequence: TGTGCCAGCAGTTACCGAACGGGACTTCGCACAGATACGCAGTATTTT. Amino acids: CASSYRTGLRTDTQYF.